A single sample gave rise to the 22 T cell receptor beta chains below, sequenced in a study of blood T cell repertoires in COVID-19. Clones were read by immunoSEQ multiplex PCR, and TCRdb kept only the in-frame ones, dropping some. The sample records some 100,000 clones, 88% being singletons. Sequences were obtained from peripheral blood. All receptors come from a human donor in a cohort sampled during active COVID-19.

This CDR3 reads CASSPLDGGAFF. CDR3 in DNA: TGTGCCAGCTCACCACTGGACGGAGGGGCTTTCTTT. The J gene is TRBJ1-1, the V gene TRBV18; D gene unclear. The germline V gene has CDR1 KGHSH and CDR2 LQKENI. The CDR3 contains 12 residues. The V gene lost 1 base and the J gene lost 11 bases, with 11 bases spanning the gap.

V is TRBV25-1 and J is TRBJ1-5; D might be TRBD1 (5 bases). The CDR3 covers 12 residues. Germline V gene sequence: CDR1 MGHDK, CDR2 SYGVNS. V gave up 6 bases and J gave up 9 bases, with 12 bases separating them. The DNA for the CDR3 is TGTGCCAGCAGCGGGGGTTCGGGGCCCCAGCATTTT. Protein sequence: CASSGGSGPQHF.

This chain joins TRBV11-2 and TRBJ1-1, with D tentatively TRBD1 (6 bases). The CDR3 runs to 14 residues. Germline-derived CDR1 and CDR2 are SGHAT and FQNNGV. Trimming shortened V by 3 bases and J by 7 bases, and 15 bases separated the two germline ends. CDR3 in amino acids: CASSLDSGYGEAFF. The DNA for the CDR3 is TGTGCCAGCAGCTTGGACAGCGGCTACGGTGAAGCTTTCTTT.

This rearrangement joins TRBV9 to TRBJ2-1, with 9 bases aligning to TRBD2. V lost 0 bases to trimming and J lost 4 bases; unmatched junction nucleotides: 8. Germline CDR1 and CDR2: SGDLS and YYNGEE. The CDR3 consists of 17 residues. CDR3 bases: TGTGCCAGCAGCGTAGGGGGGAGGCTAGCGGGGTACAATGAGCAGTTCTTC. Protein: CASSVGGRLAGYNEQFF.

The V call is TRBV18, the J call TRBJ2-6, with 14 bases identical to TRBD2. The germline V gene encodes CDR1 KGHSH and CDR2 LQKENI. This CDR3 region has 19 residues. The ends lost 2 bases at V and 2 bases at J; junction bases unmatched: 5. The CDR3 DNA is TGTGCCAGCTCACCAACCGGGACTAGCGGGAGAACTGGGGCCAACGTCCTGACTTTC. Translating gives CASSPTGTSGRTGANVLTF. Full variable domain (outside the CDR3, taken from reference TRBV18 and TRBJ2-6): NAGVMQNPRHLVRRRGQEARLRCSPMKGHSHVYWYRQLPEEGLKFMVYLQKENIIDESGMPKERFSAEFPKEGPSILRIQQVVRGDSAAYFCASSPTGTSGRTGANVLTFGAGSRLTVL.

V gene TRBV18 combines with J gene TRBJ1-1; 8 bases are shared with TRBD1. This CDR3 contains 13 residues. Trimming took 5 bases from V and 2 from J; bases not matched to a gene: 1. The germline gives CDR1 KGHSH, CDR2 LQKENI. Here the CDR3 reads CASSDRGNTEAFF. CDR3 in DNA: TGTGCCAGCTCAGACAGGGGTAACACTGAAGCTTTCTTT.

This clone was seen just once. The chain combines TRBV19 with TRBJ2-6; TRBD2 might be the D (5 bases). The CDR3 has 15 amino acids. CDR1 and CDR2 from the germline V gene are LNHDA and SQIVND (reference sequence). The ends were cut back, 3 bases at V and 2 bases at J, with 8 bases in the middle. CDR3 DNA sequence: TGTGCCAGTAGTATTGAGGGCGCTGGGGCCAACGTCCTGACTTTC. Its translation is CASSIEGAGANVLTF.

The chain carries TRBV9 and TRBJ2-5; TRBD1 is a possible D gene (6 bases). The CDR3 contains 14 residues. The V gene lost 3 bases and the J gene lost 2 bases, with 11 bases spanning the gap. Germline CDR1 and CDR2: SGDLS and YYNGEE. CDR3 region: CASSGRQVQETQYF. The CDR3 DNA is TGTGCCAGCAGCGGACGACAGGTTCAAGAGACCCAGTACTTC. The full variable domain, its missing parts supplied by reference TRBV9 and TRBJ2-5, is DSGVTQTPKHLITATGQRVTLRCSPRSGDLSVYWYQQSLDQGLQFLIQYYNGEERAKGNILERFSAQQFPDLHSELNLSSLELGDSALYFCASSGRQVQETQYFGPGTRLLVL.

V and J are TRBV7-9 and TRBJ2-7; D perhaps matches TRBD1 (6 bases). Trimming shortened V by 6 bases and J by 3 bases, and 15 bases separated the two germline ends. The CDR3 spans 14 residues. Looked up from germline, CDR1 is SEHNR and CDR2 is FQNEAQ (reference sequence). CDR3 nucleotide sequence: TGTGCCAGCAGTTCGAAGGACAGAAGCTACGAGCAGTACTTC. As protein: CASSSKDRSYEQYF. The full variable domain, in which reference TRBV7-9 and TRBJ2-7 provide the parts outside the CDR3, is DTGVSQNPRHKITKRGQNVTFRCDPISEHNRLYWYRQTLGQGPEFLTYFQNEAQLEKSRLLSDRFSAERPKGSFSTLEIQRTEQGDSAMYLCASSSKDRSYEQYFGPGTRLTVT.

This clone appeared once. The J gene is TRBJ2-3, the V gene TRBV11-2, with TRBD2 matching 10 bases. After removal of 4 bases from V and 0 bases from J, the junction contained 10 bases not matched to a gene. Germline-derived CDR1 and CDR2 are SGHAT and FQNNGV. The CDR3 is 18 amino acids. CDR3: CASSYRRRTSGSTDTQYF. In DNA form, the CDR3 reads TGTGCCAGCAGCTATCGAAGACGGACTAGCGGAAGCACAGATACGCAGTATTTT.

The chain uses TRBV6-2 or TRBV6-3 and TRBJ1-2; D uncertain. CDR1 and CDR2 from the germline V gene are MNHEY and SVGEGT. This CDR3 contains 13 residues. Trimming cost V 3 bases and J 3 bases, with 8 bases left between them. This CDR3 reads CASSYEGDYGYTF. CDR3 sequence (DNA): TGTGCCAGCAGTTATGAGGGCGACTATGGCTACACCTTC.

The V gene is TRBV18, the J gene TRBJ2-3; D is possibly TRBD1 (6 bases). The germline V gene has CDR1 KGHSH and CDR2 LQKENI. The CDR3 contains 16 residues. The V and J ends lost 1 base and 0 bases respectively, with 11 bases between them. The CDR3 DNA reads as TGTGCCAGCTCACCACGGCAGGGGTTTAGCACAGATACGCAGTATTTT. This encodes CASSPRQGFSTDTQYF. Variable domain in full (rest from reference TRBV18 and TRBJ2-3): NAGVMQNPRHLVRRRGQEARLRCSPMKGHSHVYWYRQLPEEGLKFMVYLQKENIIDESGMPKERFSAEFPKEGPSILRIQQVVRGDSAAYFCASSPRQGFSTDTQYFGPGTRLTVL.

The gene calls are TRBV28 and TRBJ2-3; D gene unclear. The CDR3 is 11 residues long. Trimming shortened V by 2 bases and J by 5 bases, and 2 bases separated the two germline ends. CDR1 and CDR2 from the germline V gene are MDHEN and SYDVKM. CDR3 residues: CASSLQDTQYF. CDR3 nucleotide sequence: TGTGCCAGCAGTTTACAAGATACGCAGTATTTT. Looking up the rest from reference TRBV28 and TRBJ2-3 gives the full variable domain: DVKVTQSSRYLVKRTGEKVFLECVQDMDHENMFWYRQDPGLGLRLIYFSYDVKMKEKGDIPEGYSVSREKKERFSLILESASTNQTSMYLCASSLQDTQYFGPGTRLTVL.

The chain is built from TRBV7-9 and TRBJ2-1; 10 nucleotides align to TRBD1. Germline CDR1 is SEHNR and CDR2 is FQNEAQ (reference sequence). V trimming: 4 bases; J trimming: 7 bases; junction bases outside the gene matches: 7. The CDR3 length is 15 residues. The CDR3 loop reads CASSSGTGDRNEQFF. The CDR3 DNA follows: TGTGCCAGCAGCTCCGGGACAGGGGATCGGAATGAGCAGTTCTTC.

The chain has TRBV19 and TRBJ1-1; D not certain. Germline V gives CDR1 LNHDA, CDR2 SQIVND (reference sequence). Between the trimmed V and J ends, which lost 3 bases and 1 base, there was a span of 9 bases. The CDR3 contains 14 residues. The CDR3: CASSIPRRNTEAFF. Here the CDR3 DNA reads TGTGCCAGTAGTATCCCTAGGAGGAACACTGAAGCTTTCTTT.

This chain connects TRBV9 to TRBJ2-1; TRBD1 might be the D (6 bases). Trimming removed 3 bases at V and 1 base at J, with 11 bases between. The length of the CDR3 is 15 residues. Germline-derived CDR1 and CDR2 are SGDLS and YYNGEE. This CDR3 is CASSGLRGSYNEQFF. The CDR3 DNA follows: TGTGCCAGCAGCGGCCTCAGGGGTTCCTACAATGAGCAGTTCTTC.

This rearrangement joins TRBV7-2 to TRBJ2-7; a possible D gene is TRBD1 (5 bases). Germline values: CDR1 SGHTA, CDR2 FQGNSA. The V and J ends lost 1 base and 3 bases respectively, with 13 bases between them. The length of the CDR3 is 15 residues. The CDR3 protein is CASSLGQGPRYEQYF. The CDR3 DNA sequence: TGTGCCAGCAGCTTAGGGCAGGGCCCGCGCTACGAGCAGTACTTC.

DNA of the CDR3: TGCGCCAGCAGCACCGGGAGGGGGCAAGAGACCCAGTACTTC. Translation gives CASSTGRGQETQYF. The V and J genes are TRBV5-1 and TRBJ2-5; 8 positions match TRBD2. The length of the CDR3 is 14 residues. The J segment lost 2 bases and the V segment lost 4 bases, leaving 4 bases of the junction unmatched. Per germline, CDR1 SGHRS and CDR2 YFSETQ. The full variable domain, rest sourced from reference TRBV5-1 and TRBJ2-5, is KAGVTQTPRYLIKTRGQQVTLSCSPISGHRSVSWYQQTPGQGLQFLFEYFSETQRNKGNFPGRFSGRQFSNSRSEMNVSTLELGDSALYLCASSTGRGQETQYFGPGTRLLVL.

The CDR3 loop is CASSILSKGLAGGYEQFF. CDR3 bases: TGTGCCAGTAGTATTTTGAGTAAGGGACTAGCGGGAGGCTATGAGCAGTTCTTC. The chain recombines TRBV19 with TRBJ2-1; 15 bases are a match to TRBD2. The CDR3 contains 18 residues. J was trimmed by 8 bases and V by 3 bases; bases with no gene match: 11. Per the germline V gene, CDR1 is LNHDA and CDR2 is SQIVND (reference sequence).

The gene calls are TRBV24-1 and TRBJ1-5; D is possibly TRBD1 (6 bases). The CDR3 sequence is 13 residues long. CDR1 is KGHDR, CDR2 SFDVKD, per germline. V was clipped by 5 bases and J by 4 bases, with 8 bases between them. CDR3 sequence (DNA): TGTGCCACCAGTGGCAGGGGAAATCAGCCCCAGCATTTT. Protein sequence: CATSGRGNQPQHF.

The chain employs TRBV5-4 and TRBJ2-7, with TRBD2 matching over 7 bases. Germline values: CDR1 SGHNT, CDR2 YYREEE (reference sequence). Trimming cost V 0 bases and J 2 bases; bases outside gene matches: 5. The CDR3 totals 15 residues. CDR3 DNA: TGTGCCAGCAGCTTGGGGGGGGGAAGAGCCTACGAGCAGTACTTC. Residues: CASSLGGGRAYEQYF. Together with reference TRBV5-4 and TRBJ2-7, the CDR3 gives the full variable domain: ETGVTQSPTHLIKTRGQQVTLRCSSQSGHNTVSWYQQALGQGPQFIFQYYREEENGRGNFPPRFSGLQFPNYSSELNVNALELDDSALYLCASSLGGGRAYEQYFGPGTRLTVT.

This chain joins TRBV7-2 and TRBJ1-2, with D unclear. The V end was cut by 5 bases, the J end by 8 bases, with 12 bases between. Germline loops: CDR1 SGHTA, CDR2 FQGNSA. The CDR3 sequence is 12 residues long. Written as DNA, the CDR3 is TGTGCCAGCAGCCCCCCGGTGGTAGGCTACACCTTC. Translation gives CASSPPVVGYTF.